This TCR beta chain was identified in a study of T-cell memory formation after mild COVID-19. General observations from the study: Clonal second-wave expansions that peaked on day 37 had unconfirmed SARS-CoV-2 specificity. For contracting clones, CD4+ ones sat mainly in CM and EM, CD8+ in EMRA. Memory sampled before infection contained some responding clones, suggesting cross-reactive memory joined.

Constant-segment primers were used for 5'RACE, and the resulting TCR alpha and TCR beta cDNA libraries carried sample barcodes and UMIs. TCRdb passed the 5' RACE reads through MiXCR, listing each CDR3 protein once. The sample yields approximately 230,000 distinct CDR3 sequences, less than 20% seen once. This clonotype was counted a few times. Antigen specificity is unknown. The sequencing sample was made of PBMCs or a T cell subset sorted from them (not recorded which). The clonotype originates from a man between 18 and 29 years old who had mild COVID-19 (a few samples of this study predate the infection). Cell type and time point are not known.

This CDR3 is CASSPSWADEQYF. As DNA, the CDR3 is TGTGCCAGCAGCCCCTCCTGGGCCGACGAGCAGTACTTC. This chain joins TRBV7-3 and TRBJ2-7; D is undetermined. The CDR3 extends over 13 amino acids. V lost 5 bases and J 5 bases, leaving 13 bases between the germline ends. Germline V CDR1 and CDR2: SGHTA, FQGTGA.